This passage covers 10 T cell receptor beta chains from one sample sequenced in a study of T cell responses to AZD1222 COVID-19 vaccine. Generated by immunoSEQ multiplex PCR, the TCRdb table keeps only in-frame clones and is missing some. The sample lists roughly 97,000 clones, about 87% occurring once. Specimen: peripheral blood, collected on day 0 of AZD1222 vaccination. Receptor source: an adult in good health.

This clone appeared once. The chain links TRBV5-1 to TRBJ2-2, with D perhaps matching TRBD2 (5 bases). The germline V gene has CDR1 SGHRS and CDR2 YFSETQ. V dropped 6 bases and J dropped 2 bases, with 11 bases sitting between them. This CDR3 has 14 amino acids. As DNA, the CDR3 is TGCGCCAGCAAAGTAGCGTATAACACCGGGGAGCTGTTTTTT. Its translation: CASKVAYNTGELFF.

The rearrangement links TRBV11-2 to TRBJ2-1; no definite D call. The germline V gene encodes CDR1 SGHAT and CDR2 FQNNGV. V lost 3 bases, J lost 4 bases, and 7 bases lay in between. The CDR3 spans 13 residues. CDR3 sequence: CASSFGIYNEQFF. In nucleotides, the CDR3 is TGTGCCAGCAGCTTTGGCATTTACAATGAGCAGTTCTTC.

The CDR3 coding sequence is TGTGCCAGCAGCCGCAGGGGAGGAAACACCATATATTTT. Its translation is CASSRRGGNTIYF. This sequence joins TRBV7-8 and TRBJ1-3; D possibly corresponds to TRBD1 (6 bases). This CDR3 is 13 amino acids long. Germline V gene sequence: CDR1 SGHVS, CDR2 FQNEAQ. Trimming stripped 5 bases from V and 4 bases from J, with 9 bases between.

This chain uses TRBV5-6 with TRBJ1-2, with a possible D match to TRBD1 (5 bases). The germline V and J ends were trimmed by 0 bases and 3 bases, with 15 bases remaining between them. Germline V lookup: CDR1 SGHDT, CDR2 YYEEEE. This CDR3 is 16 amino acids long. This chain's CDR3 is CASSLVGLPMDYGYTF. The CDR3, as DNA: TGTGCCAGCAGCTTGGTGGGACTTCCTATGGACTATGGCTACACCTTC.

This clone was seen just once. The chain recombines TRBV2 with TRBJ2-1; a possible D gene is TRBD1 (6 bases). There are 14 residues in the CDR3. Germline lookup yields CDR1 SNHLY and CDR2 FYNNEI. Trimming removed 8 bases from V and 7 bases from J, with 18 bases in between. Here the CDR3 DNA reads TGTGCCAGCGCAGGGGCTTTTGTTGGGAATGAGCAGTTCTTC. It is translated as CASAGAFVGNEQFF.

The chain uses TRBV5-1 and TRBJ2-5; tentative D call: TRBD1 (6 bases). This CDR3 is 14 amino acids long. Germline-derived CDR1 and CDR2 are SGHRS and YFSETQ. Trimming removed 1 base at V and 4 bases at J, with 11 bases between. CDR3 sequence: CASSLPQGPETQYF. The CDR3 coding sequence is TGCGCCAGCAGCTTGCCACAGGGCCCAGAGACCCAGTACTTC.

V gene TRBV10-2 combines with J gene TRBJ1-6; D uncertain. CDR1 is WSHSY and CDR2 is SAAADI in the germline V gene. The CDR3 contains 16 residues. Trimming shortened V by 6 bases and J by 0 bases, and 12 bases separated the two germline ends. CDR3 bases: TGCGCCAGCAGCTTAGGCTTTAGCTCCTATAATTCACCCCTCCACTTT. Translation: CASSLGFSSYNSPLHF.

This clone was counted between two and nine times. The chain recombines TRBV28 with TRBJ1-2, with D unresolved. V dropped 5 bases and J dropped 7 bases, with 17 bases sitting between them. Germline loops: CDR1 MDHEN, CDR2 SYDVKM. CDR3 length: 14 amino acids. This chain's CDR3 is CASSGEVTMGGYTF. The DNA for the CDR3 is TGTGCCAGCAGTGGTGAGGTGACCATGGGTGGCTACACCTTC.

The chain uses TRBV6-5 and TRBJ1-4; no definite D call. This CDR3 comprises 15 residues. Germline V gene data show CDR1 as MNHEY and CDR2 as SVGAGI. V was pared by 4 bases and J by 2 bases, with 11 bases between. As DNA, the CDR3 is TGTGCCAGCAGTTCCGGATGGGCGACTAATGAAAAACTGTTTTTT. Amino acids: CASSSGWATNEKLFF.

This chain links TRBV18 with TRBJ2-6, with D unresolved. The length of the CDR3 is 15 residues. Between the trimmed V and J ends, which lost 2 bases and 0 bases, there was a span of 5 bases. The germline CDR1 and CDR2 sequences are KGHSH and LQKENI. CDR3 DNA: TGTGCCAGCTCACCAGGAAACTCTGGGGCCAACGTCCTGACTTTC. Its protein is CASSPGNSGANVLTF.